This TCR beta chain emerged from a study of T-cell memory formation after mild COVID-19. One entry per CDR3 protein results from TCRdb running MiXCR on the 5' RACE reads. The data contain roughly 100,000 distinct CDR3 sequences, about 17% of them singletons. Germline lookup yields CDR1 SGHTA and CDR2 FQGTGA. CDR3 length: 13 amino acids. V was clipped by 2 bases and J by 4 bases; unmatched bases: 0. The gene calls are TRBV7-3 and TRBJ2-3; 7 bases are shared with TRBD2. This receptor was identified in an adult woman who had mild COVID-19 (a few samples of this study predate the infection). Cell type and time point are not known. The sequencing sample was made of PBMCs or a T cell subset sorted from them (not recorded which). In DNA form, the CDR3 reads TGTGCCAGCAGCTTAGGACTAGCAGATACGCAGTATTTT. It codes for CASSLGLADTQYF.